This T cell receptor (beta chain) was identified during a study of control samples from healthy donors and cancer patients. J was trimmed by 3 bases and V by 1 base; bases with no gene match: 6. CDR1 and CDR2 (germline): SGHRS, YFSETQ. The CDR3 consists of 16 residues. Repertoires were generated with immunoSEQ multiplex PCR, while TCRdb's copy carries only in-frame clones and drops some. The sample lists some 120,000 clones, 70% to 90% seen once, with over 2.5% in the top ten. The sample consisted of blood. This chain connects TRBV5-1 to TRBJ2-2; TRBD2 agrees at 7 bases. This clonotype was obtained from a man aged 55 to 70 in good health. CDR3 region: CASSLSGGADTGELFF. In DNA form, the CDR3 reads TGCGCCAGCAGCTTGTCGGGGGGTGCAGACACCGGGGAGCTGTTTTTT.